Below, 19 T cell receptor beta chains from the same sample are listed, as sequenced in a study of OX40 agonist ivuxolimab in advanced cancers. Here immunoSEQ multiplex PCR was the method, and the copy in TCRdb shows in-frame clones only, minus some. The table records 70,000 to 80,000 clones, 80% to 90% of them present only once. Sequencing used CD4+ or CD8+ T cells sorted from blood, obtained in a trial of the OX40 agonist ivuxolimab. The receptors were gathered from an adult with an advanced solid tumor such as melanoma, head and neck, liver or kidney cancer.

V gene TRBV30 combines with J gene TRBJ1-3; 7 bases are shared with TRBD1. The germline CDR1 and CDR2 sequences are GTSNPN and SVGIG (reference sequence). V lost 6 bases and J lost 7; bases outside the gene matches: 6. The CDR3 has 12 amino acids. The CDR3 region has the DNA TGTGCCTGCAAAAACAGGGGTAACACCATATATTTT. It yields the protein CACKNRGNTIYF.

CDR3 loop: CASSLGQGAGGELFF. In DNA form, the CDR3 reads TGTGCCAGCAGCTTGGGACAGGGGGCGGGCGGGGAGCTGTTTTTT. The rearrangement uses TRBV7-2 and TRBJ2-2; 12 nucleotides agree with TRBD1. This CDR3 region has 15 residues. V shed 3 bases, J shed 7 bases, and the junction held 3 bases outside the gene matches. The germline gives CDR1 SGHTA, CDR2 FQGNSA.

The V and J genes are TRBV27 and TRBJ1-1; 7 nucleotides match TRBD1. Germline-derived CDR1 and CDR2 are MNHEY and SMNVEV (reference sequence). The junction had 12 bases not matched to a gene; V was cut back by 2 bases and J by 9 bases. The CDR3 runs 15 residues. The CDR3 is CASSLGTTRQGQAFF. CDR3 DNA: TGTGCCAGCAGTTTAGGAACCACCCGACAGGGCCAAGCTTTCTTT.

V gene TRBV18 combines with J gene TRBJ2-7; D remains unclear. Germline V gene data show CDR1 as KGHSH and CDR2 as LQKENI. V was pared by 4 bases and J by 0 bases, with 10 bases between. The CDR3 length is 14 residues. This CDR3 reads CASSHDSISYEQYF. CDR3 nucleotide sequence: TGTGCCAGCTCACACGACTCGATCTCCTACGAGCAGTACTTC.

V is TRBV6-1 and J is TRBJ2-7; D is unclear. The CDR3 is 13 residues long. Germline values: CDR1 MNHNS, CDR2 SASEGT. V lost 7 bases and J lost 4, with 14 bases in between. CDR3 residues: CASTLPLLYEQYF. CDR3 DNA sequence: TGTGCCAGCACCTTACCCCTCCTTTACGAGCAGTACTTC.

J is TRBJ2-1 and V is TRBV19; 7 positions agree with TRBD2. V was clipped by 0 bases and J by 0 bases; unmatched bases: 5. The CDR3 totals 17 residues. CDR1 is LNHDA and CDR2 is SQIVND in the germline V gene (reference sequence). The CDR3 loop is CASSIDGGGSSYNEQFF. For the CDR3, the DNA is TGTGCCAGTAGTATAGACGGCGGGGGAAGCTCCTACAATGAGCAGTTCTTC. The entire variable domain, with the rest obtained from reference TRBV19 and TRBJ2-1, is as follows: DGGITQSPKYLFRKEGQNVTLSCEQNLNHDAMYWYRQDPGQGLRLIYYSQIVNDFQKGDIAEGYSVSREKKESFPLTVTSAQKNPTAFYLCASSIDGGGSSYNEQFFGPGTRLTVL.

The chain links TRBV5-1 to TRBJ2-5; maybe TRBD1 (6 bases). V dropped 4 bases and J dropped 3 bases, with 13 bases sitting between them. The CDR3 is 14 amino acids. Germline CDR1 reads SGHRS; CDR2 reads YFSETQ. CDR3 loop: CASSMDSSEETQYF. CDR3 DNA sequence: TGCGCCAGCAGCATGGACAGTTCGGAAGAGACCCAGTACTTC.

The chain combines TRBV7-8 with TRBJ1-6; D is undetermined. The CDR3 spans 16 residues. Per germline, CDR1 SGHVS and CDR2 FQNEAQ. The V end lost 2 bases, the J end lost 9 bases, and 17 bases lay between the germline ends. CDR3 DNA: TGTGCCAGCAGCTTAAGCCGTGGGTTTGTTCGTTCACCCCTCCACTTT. Encoded protein: CASSLSRGFVRSPLHF.

The chain links TRBV9 to TRBJ2-7, with unresolved D. The CDR3 loop spans 16 amino acids. V lost 3 bases, J lost 7 bases, and 23 bases lay in between. Per germline, CDR1 SGDLS and CDR2 YYNGEE. For the CDR3, the DNA is TGTGCCAGCAGCGCCCAGTTGGCAGTTGCTTTGGGGGAGCAGTACTTC. This gives the protein CASSAQLAVALGEQYF.

This clone has only one observation. The CDR3 nucleotides read TGTGCCAGCACCGACGGGGGCGGGGGGACGAATACAGATACGCAGTATTTT. It is translated as CASTDGGGGTNTDTQYF. V and J are TRBV9 and TRBJ2-3, with TRBD2 identical over 8 bases. Losses at the gene ends were 6 bases for V and 3 bases for J; bases not matched to a gene: 15. Germline-derived CDR1 and CDR2 are SGDLS and YYNGEE. The CDR3 runs 17 residues.

This rearrangement joins TRBV27 to TRBJ2-7, with 9 bases identical to TRBD2. V shed 2 bases, J shed 0 bases, and the junction held 5 bases outside the gene matches. The CDR3 contains 16 residues. Germline CDR1 MNHEY, CDR2 SMNVEV (reference sequence). Here the CDR3 reads CASSLIPTSGSYEQYF. Here the CDR3 DNA reads TGTGCCAGCAGTTTAATTCCGACTAGCGGCTCCTACGAGCAGTACTTC.

This chain links TRBV19 with TRBJ2-6; 7 positions agree with TRBD2. The ends lost 5 bases at V and 0 bases at J; junction bases unmatched: 13. CDR1 and CDR2 from the germline V gene are LNHDA and SQIVND (reference sequence). CDR3 length equals 19 residues. Here the CDR3 DNA reads TGTGCCAGTAGTCACGGGGGGTTAGCATATCTCTCTGGGGCCAACGTCCTGACTTTC. This gives the protein CASSHGGLAYLSGANVLTF.

The chain employs TRBV30 and TRBJ2-2, with 7 bases matching TRBD2. This CDR3 is built from 14 residues. The junction had 5 bases not matched to a gene; V was cut back by 5 bases and J by 2 bases. Germline loops: CDR1 GTSNPN, CDR2 SVGIG (reference sequence). CDR3 sequence: CAWGGSLNTGELFF. As DNA, the CDR3 is TGTGCCTGGGGCGGGAGCCTCAACACCGGGGAGCTGTTTTTT.

The gene calls are TRBV2 and TRBJ1-1, with D unclear. Germline V gene data show CDR1 as SNHLY and CDR2 as FYNNEI. The length of the CDR3 is 11 residues. V was cut by 8 bases and J by 6 bases, with 10 bases left in between. The CDR3 DNA is TGTGCCAGCCTTAATGGGCCTGAAGCTTTCTTT. It codes for CASLNGPEAFF.

Turning to this clone: At one boundary the junction diverges from the germline segment, which might be a read error. The rearrangement joins TRBV30 to TRBJ2-3; TRBD2 matches at 7 bases. CDR3 length: 11 residues. Germline lookup yields CDR1 GTSNPN and CDR2 SVGIG (reference sequence). The CDR3 DNA is TGTGCCTGGACTAGCGGCGGGAATCGAAATTTT. Protein product: CAWTSGGNRNF.

The rearrangement links TRBV2 to TRBJ2-5; 11 bases are a match to TRBD2. Germline CDR1 is SNHLY and CDR2 is FYNNEI. The V gene end was trimmed by 6 bases and the J gene end by 1 base; junction bases not matched to a gene: 1. This CDR3 contains 14 residues. The CDR3 DNA reads TGTGCCAGCAGACTAGCGGGGGCCCAAGAGACCCAGTACTTC. It specifies CASRLAGAQETQYF.

The chain joins TRBV5-1 to TRBJ1-3; D gene uncertain. This CDR3 has 14 amino acids. CDR1 and CDR2 (germline): SGHRS, YFSETQ. Deletions cut 0 bases from V and 4 bases from J, with 8 bases between. In DNA form, the CDR3 reads TGCGCCAGCAGCTTGGATTCCCTCGGAAACACCATATATTTT. It specifies CASSLDSLGNTIYF.

With respect to this clone: Additional DNA sequences in this sample encode the identical CDR3. This chain uses TRBV5-1 with TRBJ2-3; D perhaps matches TRBD1 (6 bases). Looked up from germline, CDR1 is SGHRS and CDR2 is YFSETQ. The CDR3 loop spans 13 amino acids. Trimming removed 2 bases from V and 5 bases from J, with 9 bases in between. The CDR3: CASSFPGEDTQYF. The DNA of the CDR3 is TGCGCCAGCAGCTTCCCAGGGGAAGATACGCAGTATTTT.

This clone appeared once. The chain links TRBV14 to TRBJ2-3; D may be TRBD1 (6 bases). CDR1 and CDR2 (germline): SGHDN, FVKESK. This CDR3 region has 16 residues. Trimming removed 4 bases from V and 3 bases from J, with 17 bases in between. For the CDR3, the DNA is TGTGCCAGCAGCCGGCGGACAGACGGGCTGACAGATACGCAGTATTTT. This translates into CASSRRTDGLTDTQYF.